This T cell receptor (beta chain) was documented in a study of blood T cell repertoires in COVID-19. Study as a whole: Spain, Italy and the United States supplied samples that represented acute and convalescent COVID-19. Sample material is recorded as cDNA or gDNA derived from T cells, B-cell-depleted T cells, or PBMCs.

Clones were read by immunoSEQ multiplex PCR, and TCRdb kept only the in-frame ones, dropping some. Of some 39,000 clones in the sample, more than 70% were seen once. The CDR3 contains 16 residues. Trimming pared 2 bases from V and 0 bases from J, leaving 14 bases between. Per germline, CDR1 MDHEN and CDR2 SYDVKM. Sequences were obtained from peripheral blood. The receptor was isolated from a man aged 55 to 70 with acute or convalescent COVID-19. The chain links TRBV28 to TRBJ2-7, with D possibly matching TRBD2 (6 bases). The CDR3, as DNA: TGTGCCAGCAGTTTAAATCTCGCGGGATCCTCCTACGAGCAGTACTTC. It translates to CASSLNLAGSSYEQYF.